Shown below are 17 T cell receptor beta chains from a single sample sequenced in a study of vaccination and CD4 T cells after COVID-19. Which antigens these TCRs recognize remains unknown. Researchers used the Oncomine TCR Beta short-read assay to sequence DNA from cultured CD4+ T cells. MiXCR, run by TCRdb on the PCR reads, gives a single entry per CDR3 protein. Here the sample spans about 19,000 distinct CDR3 sequences, around 50% being singletons. The treatment denotes: roughly 10-day PBMC culture with coronavirus spike peptide pools or control peptides (ViraFEST assay). Sequences were obtained from CD4+ T cells from blood, cultured in vitro. The source of these receptors is a human donor who had recovered from COVID-19.

The chain combines TRBV7-2 with TRBJ1-5; possibly TRBD1 for D (6 bases). The ends were cut back, 1 base at V and 5 bases at J, with 12 bases in the middle. The length of the CDR3 is 15 residues. Germline CDR1 and CDR2: SGHTA and FQGNSA. The CDR3 nucleotides read TGTGCCAGCAGCTTAGAGGGGGGTCAATATCAGCCCCAGCATTTT. Translated: CASSLEGGQYQPQHF.

CDR3 sequence: CASTSLGAVNEQFF. CDR3 nucleotides: TGTGCCAGTACCTCCCTCGGAGCGGTCAATGAGCAGTTCTTC. The rearrangement links TRBV19 to TRBJ2-1, with a tentative D call TRBD2 (5 bases). Looked up from germline, CDR1 is LNHDA and CDR2 is SQIVND (reference sequence). The V end lost 7 bases, the J end lost 6 bases, and 16 bases lay between the germline ends. This CDR3 has 14 amino acids.

The V and J genes are TRBV9 and TRBJ1-2; D not resolved. The V end was cut by 3 bases, the J end by 4 bases, with 16 bases between. CDR1 is SGDLS, CDR2 YYNGEE, per germline. This CDR3 has 15 residues. CDR3 in amino acids: CASSAELGSRYGYTF. CDR3 nucleotides: TGTGCCAGCAGCGCCGAGCTGGGAAGTCGCTATGGCTACACCTTC. Full variable domain (remainder filled in from reference TRBV9 and TRBJ1-2): DSGVTQTPKHLITATGQRVTLRCSPRSGDLSVYWYQQSLDQGLQFLIQYYNGEERAKGNILERFSAQQFPDLHSELNLSSLELGDSALYFCASSAELGSRYGYTFGSGTRLTVV.

This clonotype has just a few counts. The V and J genes are TRBV20-1 and TRBJ2-3; TRBD2 matches at 13 bases. This CDR3 is built from 16 residues. CDR1 is DFQATT and CDR2 is SNEGSKA in the germline V gene (reference sequence). Germline trimming cut 0 bases from V and 6 bases from J; bases unmatched to any gene: 6. The CDR3 sequence is CSARDVVTSGRDTQYF. DNA of the CDR3: TGCAGTGCTAGAGATGTGGTGACTAGCGGGAGGGATACGCAGTATTTT.

V and J are TRBV20-1 and TRBJ1-2, with 8 bases matching TRBD1. The germline V gene has CDR1 DFQATT and CDR2 SNEGSKA (reference sequence). Trimming removed 0 bases from V and 4 bases from J; junction bases left unmatched: 7. CDR3 length: 15 residues. The CDR3 DNA is TGCAGTGCTAGAGATCAGGACAGGGAGGGCTATGGCTACACCTTC. It encodes CSARDQDREGYGYTF.

The chain recombines TRBV6-2 or TRBV6-3 with TRBJ1-1; 7 nucleotides agree with TRBD1. J was trimmed by 1 base and V by 3 bases; bases with no gene match: 5. The germline CDR1 and CDR2 sequences are MNHEY and SVGEGT. The CDR3 is made up of 15 amino acids. The chain's CDR3 is CASSYRSGGNTEAFF. In DNA form, the CDR3 reads TGTGCCAGCAGTTATAGGTCAGGGGGGAACACTGAAGCTTTCTTT.

The genes are TRBV27 and TRBJ1-5; 9 bases line up with TRBD1. The junction had 11 bases not matched to a gene; V was cut back by 5 bases and J by 9 bases. Germline assignment: CDR1 MNHEY and CDR2 SMNVEV (reference sequence). There are 15 residues in the CDR3. The DNA for the CDR3 is TGTGCCAGCAGTCAAAGGACAGGGGCTGGGCGGCCCCAGCATTTT. Its translation: CASSQRTGAGRPQHF.

The V gene is TRBV20-1, the J gene TRBJ2-5; tentatively, D is TRBD1 (6 bases). The CDR3 is made up of 15 amino acids. Trimming shortened V by 3 bases and J by 1 base, and 15 bases separated the two germline ends. Per the germline V gene, CDR1 is DFQATT and CDR2 is SNEGSKA (reference sequence). Here the CDR3 DNA reads TGCAGTGCTAGGATAAAACAGGGAAGCCAAGAGACCCAGTACTTC. It specifies CSARIKQGSQETQYF.

The V gene is TRBV7-9, the J gene TRBJ1-1; D uncertain. The CDR3 is 14 residues long. The germline V gene encodes CDR1 SEHNR and CDR2 FQNEAQ (reference sequence). V dropped 6 bases and J dropped 5 bases, with 16 bases sitting between them. The CDR3 bases are TGTGCCAGCAGTCTCGGAGCAGGTGCGACTGAAGCTTTCTTT. Translating it yields CASSLGAGATEAFF.

The CDR3 loop reads CSARSGTTNNEQFF. The CDR3, as DNA: TGCAGTGCTAGAAGCGGGACTACTAACAATGAGCAGTTCTTC. The chain recombines TRBV20-1 with TRBJ2-1, with 7 positions matching TRBD2. The CDR3 extends over 14 amino acids. The germline CDR1 and CDR2 sequences are DFQATT and SNEGSKA (reference sequence). V gave up 2 bases and J gave up 5 bases; unmatched junction bases: 6.

This clonotype appeared a single time. The chain uses TRBV11-2 and TRBJ2-7; D possibly corresponds to TRBD2 (5 bases). V lost 5 bases and J lost 6, with 23 bases in between. The CDR3 sequence is 16 residues long. Germline CDR1 is SGHAT and CDR2 is FQNNGV. CDR3 amino acids: CASSPRGRGGWGEQYF. CDR3 coding DNA: TGTGCCAGCAGCCCCCGAGGTCGGGGTGGCTGGGGCGAGCAGTACTTC.

This clonotype was counted a few times. The rearrangement links TRBV24-1 to TRBJ1-5, with no clear D. Between the trimmed V and J ends, which lost 4 bases and 2 bases, there was a span of 5 bases. The germline V gene encodes CDR1 KGHDR and CDR2 SFDVKD. The CDR3 loop spans 13 amino acids. In DNA, the CDR3 is TGTGCCACCAGTGAAGATGGCAATCAGCCCCAGCATTTT. It specifies CATSEDGNQPQHF.

This clonotype was counted a few times. CDR3 bases: TGTGCCAGCATTTATAGCGGGGCCTACAATGAGCAGTTCTTC. It encodes CASIYSGAYNEQFF. The chain carries TRBV12-3 or TRBV12-4 and TRBJ2-1; TRBD2 agrees at 8 bases. V trimming: 7 bases; J trimming: 2 bases; junction bases outside the gene matches: 4. The CDR3 spans 14 residues.

This clonotype came up a few times. The chain recombines TRBV19 with TRBJ2-7; 11 nucleotides match TRBD2. Germline values: CDR1 LNHDA, CDR2 SQIVND (reference sequence). The J segment lost 2 bases and the V segment lost 6 bases, leaving 9 bases of the junction unmatched. This CDR3 region has 16 residues. CDR3 bases: TGTGCCAGTAGGGCCTGGCTAGCGGGAGGCGCCTACGAGCAGTACTTC. Translating it yields CASRAWLAGGAYEQYF.

J is TRBJ2-5 and V is TRBV19; TRBD2 is a possible D gene (6 bases). V was shortened by 5 bases and J by 0 bases, with 19 bases between the two germline ends. CDR3 size: 17 residues. Germline V CDR1 and CDR2: LNHDA, SQIVND (reference sequence). The CDR3, as DNA: TGTGCCAGTAGTGTTGCACTAGCTTCTTGGTACCAAGAGACCCAGTACTTC. It codes for CASSVALASWYQETQYF.

The chain joins TRBV7-9 to TRBJ2-1; D remains unclear. The CDR3 covers 12 residues. Germline V gene data show CDR1 as SEHNR and CDR2 as FQNEAQ (reference sequence). The V end was cut by 1 base, the J end by 9 bases, with 7 bases between. The CDR3 DNA reads as TGTGCCAGCAGCTTAGTCGAGCTTGAGCAGTTCTTC. Its translation is CASSLVELEQFF.

V and J are TRBV7-3 and TRBJ2-7; 11 bases fit TRBD2. Germline V gene data show CDR1 as SGHTA and CDR2 as FQGTGA. Losses at the gene ends were 4 bases for V and 5 bases for J; bases not matched to a gene: 7. The CDR3 length is 15 residues. The CDR3 loop reads CASSSLPGLADEQYF. CDR3 bases: TGTGCCAGCAGCTCCCTCCCGGGACTAGCGGACGAGCAGTACTTC.